The rows below give T cell receptor beta chains drawn from one sample of a study of persistence of HIV-infected CD4 T cells. No antigen has been assigned to these receptors. The assay was immunoSEQ multiplex PCR, and TCRdb's table has in-frame clones only and misses some. The table includes roughly 16,000 clones, around three fifths detected once. The source material was CD4+ T cells sorted from PBMCs after roughly 18-hour stimulation, sampled from a patient who received antiretroviral therapy. These receptor sequences come from an adult woman with HIV who was CMV-seropositive. The CDR3 runs from the conserved cysteine through the conserved F or W. D genes are given only for firm matches. Not all rows give a size; the values are once, few, many and, for expanded clones, a class.

j_gene	d_gene	abundance	v_gene	CDR3aa	CDR3nt
TRBJ1-1	NA	few	TRBV7-3	CASSLAGTSEAFF	TGTGCCAGCAGCTTAGCTGGGACGAGTGAAGCTTTCTTT
TRBJ2-1	TRBD1	NA	TRBV5-1	CASSPTGLSYNEQFF	TGCGCCAGCAGCCCGACAGGGCTTTCCTACAATGAGCAGTTCTTC
TRBJ1-1	TRBD1	NA	TRBV19	CASRMGGQKNTEAFF	TGTGCCAGTCGCATGGGGGGACAGAAGAACACTGAAGCTTTCTTT
TRBJ1-2	TRBD1	few	TRBV2	CASKEGAGTYFGYTF	TGTGCCAGCAAGGAGGGGGCAGGGACTTATTTCGGCTACACCTTC
TRBJ1-2	TRBD1	NA	TRBV7-6	CASSLLRQGDGYTF	TGTGCCAGCAGCTTACTGAGACAGGGGGATGGCTACACCTTC
TRBJ1-2	NA	NA	TRBV19	CASSIAGRRGYTF	TGTGCCAGTAGTATCGCAGGGAGGCGCGGCTACACCTTC
TRBJ2-2	TRBD1	NA	TRBV27	CASSFLTGYDTGELFF	TGTGCCAGCAGTTTCCTGACAGGGTATGACACCGGGGAGCTGTTTTTT
TRBJ1-2	TRBD1	few	TRBV2	CASNIQGVDYGYTF	TGTGCCAGCAACATTCAGGGGGTCGACTATGGCTACACCTTC
TRBJ2-2	NA	NA	TRBV12-3/TRBV12-4	CASSLFGSGELFF	TGTGCCAGCAGTTTGTTTGGCTCCGGGGAGCTGTTTTTT
TRBJ1-4	NA	NA	TRBV13	CASSLYTATNEKLFF	TGTGCCAGCAGCCTGTACACAGCAACTAATGAAAAACTGTTTTTT
TRBJ2-7	NA	NA	TRBV10-2	CASSEQSVYEQYF	TGCGCCAGCAGTGAGCAATCTGTGTACGAGCAGTACTTC
TRBJ2-3	NA	NA	TRBV5-1	CASSLLPESTDTQYF	TGCGCCAGCAGCTTGTTGCCAGAGAGCACAGATACGCAGTATTTT
TRBJ2-3	TRBD1	NA	TRBV10-3	CAIRPGQGSDTQYF	TGTGCCATCCGACCGGGACAGGGTTCAGATACGCAGTATTTT
TRBJ2-5	NA	NA	TRBV7-8	CASSLSGPQETQYF	TGTGCCAGCAGCTTGAGCGGGCCCCAAGAGACCCAGTACTTC
TRBJ1-2	NA	NA	TRBV19	CASSSPRTGPGYTF	TGTGCCAGTAGTAGTCCAAGAACAGGGCCGGGCTACACCTTC
TRBJ1-5	NA	few	TRBV11-2	CASSHTDGPNQPQHF	TGTGCCAGCAGCCATACGGACGGACCAAATCAGCCCCAGCATTTT
TRBJ1-2	NA	NA	TRBV2	CAITGNYGYTF	TGTGCCATTACAGGGAACTATGGCTACACCTTC
TRBJ2-3	TRBD2	NA	TRBV5-6	CASSLRLAGSTDTQYF	TGTGCCAGCAGCTTGAGACTAGCGGGGAGCACAGATACGCAGTATTTT
TRBJ2-6	NA	NA	TRBV7-2	CASSLRQGGSGANVLTF	TGTGCCAGCAGCCTCAGGCAGGGTGGCTCTGGGGCCAACGTCCTGACTTTC
TRBJ2-3	NA	NA	TRBV20-1	CSAIRDLAQYF	TGCAGTGCTATTAGGGACCTAGCGCAGTATTTT
TRBJ1-4	NA	few	TRBV7-3	CASSLTGPGSGNEKLFF	TGTGCCAGCAGCTTAACGGGCCCGGGATCCGGTAATGAAAAACTGTTTTTT
TRBJ1-6	NA	NA	TRBV9	CASSVKENSPLHF	TGTGCCAGCAGCGTCAAGGAAAATTCACCCCTCCACTTT
TRBJ1-6	NA	NA	TRBV6-6	CASSGHSENSPLHF	TGTGCCAGCAGTGGACATTCGGAGAATTCACCCCTCCACTTT
TRBJ1-6	NA	NA	TRBV19	CASSIGQYNSPLHF	TGTGCCAGTAGTATCGGCCAGTATAATTCACCCCTCCACTTT
TRBJ1-1	NA	NA	TRBV27	CASRYGTSSTEAFF	TGTGCCAGCAGATACGGGACATCCAGTACTGAAGCTTTCTTT
TRBJ1-2	NA	NA	TRBV2	CASSEGGALSNYGYTF	TGTGCCAGCAGTGAAGGGGGGGCCCTCTCTAACTATGGCTACACCTTC
TRBJ1-1	TRBD1	few	TRBV28	CASSPQGAPSIAFF	TGTGCCAGCAGTCCTCAGGGGGCTCCCAGCATCGCTTTCTTT
TRBJ1-2	NA	NA	TRBV30	CAWSTTGTARIGGTF	TGTGCCTGGAGTACTACCGGGACGGCGCGAATAGGGGGGACCTTC
TRBJ2-1	NA	few	TRBV2	CASKDLEQFF	TGTGCCAGCAAAGATCTTGAGCAGTTCTTC
TRBJ1-2	NA	NA	TRBV19	CASASRGNGYTF	TGTGCCAGTGCCTCCCGGGGGAATGGCTACACCTTC
TRBJ1-5	NA	NA	TRBV4-2	CASSQGGWNPNQPQHF	TGTGCCAGCAGCCAAGGTGGCTGGAACCCCAATCAGCCCCAGCATTTT
TRBJ2-4	NA	NA	TRBV3-1/TRBV3-2	CASSQDGRGIGAKNIQYF	TGTGCCAGCAGCCAAGATGGGAGGGGGATTGGGGCCAAAAACATTCAGTACTTC
TRBJ1-2	NA	NA	TRBV19	CASSIQNSYGYTF	TGTGCCAGTAGTATACAGAATTCCTATGGCTACACCTTC
TRBJ1-5	NA	NA	TRBV30	CAWRGGAGNQPQHF	TGTGCCTGGAGGGGGGGGGCGGGGAATCAGCCCCAGCATTTT
TRBJ2-5	TRBD1	NA	TRBV5-1	CASSLGGQGRLQETQYF	TGCGCCAGCAGCTTGGGGGGACAGGGACGGTTACAAGAGACCCAGTACTTC
TRBJ1-5	NA	NA	TRBV19	CASSARQISNQPQHF	TGTGCCAGTAGTGCCCGACAGATTAGCAATCAGCCCCAGCATTTT
TRBJ2-3	NA	NA	TRBV2	CASSGDNRVTDTQYF	TGTGCCAGCAGCGGGGACAATCGGGTCACAGATACGCAGTATTTT
TRBJ2-3	NA	NA	TRBV6-6	CASRRSTDTQYF	TGTGCCAGCAGACGGAGCACAGATACGCAGTATTTT
TRBJ1-5	TRBD1	NA	TRBV19	CASSILDRAAQPQHF	TGTGCCAGTAGTATCCTGGACAGGGCGGCGCAGCCCCAGCATTTT
TRBJ2-5	NA	few	TRBV5-1	CASSFGGASLAETQYF	TGCGCCAGCAGCTTTGGGGGCGCTAGTTTAGCAGAGACCCAGTACTTC
TRBJ2-2	NA	medium-sized	TRBV20-1	CSARVGGELFF	TGCAGTGCTAGAGTGGGCGGGGAGCTGTTTTTT
TRBJ1-1	NA	few	TRBV9	CASSVEGRNTEAFF	TGTGCCAGCAGCGTAGAGGGTAGGAACACTGAAGCTTTCTTT
TRBJ1-1	TRBD1	NA	TRBV6-5	CASRWDRQNTEAFF	TGTGCCAGCAGATGGGACAGACAGAACACTGAAGCTTTCTTT
TRBJ1-2	TRBD1	NA	TRBV19	CASSMDRGNGYTF	TGTGCCAGTAGTATGGACAGGGGAAATGGCTACACCTTC
TRBJ1-5	TRBD1	few	TRBV30	CAWSVQGANVPQHF	TGTGCCTGGAGTGTACAGGGGGCTAATGTGCCCCAGCATTTT
TRBJ1-2	NA	NA	TRBV7-9	CASSLAGLNYGYTF	TGTGCCAGCAGCTTAGCAGGACTGAACTATGGCTACACCTTC
TRBJ2-7	NA	NA	TRBV7-2	CASSYSHSPYEQYF	TGTGCCAGCAGCTATAGTCACAGTCCCTACGAGCAGTACTTC
TRBJ1-1	TRBD1	few	TRBV15	CATNRGGSGTEAFF	TGTGCCACTAACAGGGGGGGGAGCGGCACTGAAGCTTTCTTT
TRBJ2-5	NA	NA	TRBV6-6	CASSYGVGTQYF	TGTGCCAGCAGTTACGGCGTAGGGACCCAGTACTTC
TRBJ2-7	NA	NA	TRBV13	CASSLGGDRQYF	TGTGCCAGCAGCTTAGGCGGGGATAGGCAGTACTTC
TRBJ2-5	TRBD1	NA	TRBV27	CASSLGVTGRETQYF	TGTGCCAGCAGTCTGGGAGTGACAGGGCGGGAGACCCAGTACTTC
TRBJ2-3	TRBD2	NA	TRBV6-1	CASSELGVAGGATDTQYF	TGTGCCAGCAGTGAATTGGGAGTAGCGGGGGGTGCTACAGATACGCAGTATTTT
TRBJ1-1	NA	NA	TRBV7-3	CASSPHGGRETEAFF	TGTGCCAGCAGCCCTCACGGGGGGCGGGAAACTGAAGCTTTCTTT
TRBJ1-5	NA	few	TRBV5-5	CASSLKDVPPAQHF	TGTGCCAGCAGCTTAAAGGACGTACCTCCGGCCCAGCATTTT